Listed below are T cell receptor beta chains from one sample, sequenced in a study of blood T cell repertoires in COVID-19. Produced via immunoSEQ multiplex PCR; TCRdb's table is partial and in-frame only. The data contain some 490,000 clones, 75% to 90% of them seen just once; the ten biggest clones take up 3.2%. The material sequenced was peripheral blood. The receptors here all came from a human donor in a cohort sampled during active COVID-19. CDR3s leave out the opening cysteine and the closing phenylalanine or tryptophan.

>TRBJ2-1|TRBV5-4
ASSASAQGNEQF
>TRBJ2-5|TRBV27
ASRRTLAEETQY
>TRBJ1-1|TRBV7-9
ASSLLQGPTEAF
>TRBJ1-5|TRBV28
ASTPSQGNQPQH
>TRBJ2-2|TRBV14
ASRRQGARTGELF
>TRBJ2-1|TRBV7-8
ASSLFSGRTYNEQF
>TRBJ2-7|TRBV3-1/TRBV3-2
ASSQLADGSYEQY
>TRBJ1-1|TRBV10-2
ASSESIGGGTAEAF
>TRBJ1-2|TRBV27
ASSFDRLGYT
>TRBJ1-5|TRBV6-9
ASSYFVYVRGGNQPQH
>TRBJ2-7|TRBV9
ASSETDRANEQY
>TRBJ1-2|TRBV19
ASSILQGSIGYT
>TRBJ2-3|TRBV7-2
ASSSLGSGIADTQY
>TRBJ2-2|TRBV4-2
ASSQDRGTEAGELF
>TRBJ2-1|TRBV7-2
ASSLVVVGGRRANEQF
>TRBJ2-2|TRBV11-2
ASTRRGGPTGELF
>TRBJ1-1|TRBV3-1/TRBV3-2
ASSNRGMNTEAF
>TRBJ2-5|TRBV5-1
ASSRQGQSQETQY
>TRBJ2-3|TRBV5-6
ASSLAGTSGRQTDTQY
>TRBJ1-2|TRBV5-6
ATLTQHQDYGYT
>TRBJ2-2|TRBV9
ASSTRQGSGRTGELF
>TRBJ1-2|TRBV6-6
ASRPQGAGGYT
>TRBJ1-3|TRBV9
ASSVDLGLISGNTIY
>TRBJ1-2|TRBV27
ASSPTGAINGYT
>TRBJ1-5|TRBV7-3
ASSYLGRPVGNQPQH
>TRBJ1-2|TRBV19
ASGRGVGT
>TRBJ2-5|TRBV4-3
AFRRDSRETQY
>TRBJ2-1|TRBV5-1
ASSPDSGLPPLNEQF
>TRBJ1-5|TRBV6-5
ASSYSGVGQPQH
>TRBJ2-3|TRBV27
ASSHKIAAAQY
>TRBJ2-1|TRBV9
ASSKLQGGPYNEQF
>TRBJ2-5|TRBV5-1
ASSLDSQETQY
>TRBJ1-1|TRBV19
ASSPRDRGRQPEAF
>TRBJ1-6|TRBV9
ASSERTGERSPLH